Only one count was recorded for the clone carrying this T cell receptor (beta chain). The sample comes from a study of cytomegalovirus exposure and HLA in healthy donors. This CDR3 region has 14 residues. Germline assignment: CDR1 MGHDK and CDR2 SYGVNS. J gave up 4 bases and V 2 bases, and 1 base lay outside the gene matches. Produced via immunoSEQ multiplex PCR; TCRdb's table is partial and in-frame only. The table shows around 160,000 clones, with over 80% occurring only once. This receptor was obtained from a man under 40 in good health and CMV-seropositive. The sequenced material came from PBMCs. The V call is TRBV25-1, the J call TRBJ2-3; TRBD2 matches 9 bases. As DNA, the CDR3 is TGTGCCAGCAGTGAAGCGGGGGGGGCAGATACGCAGTATTTT. It yields the protein CASSEAGGADTQYF.